The 22 T cell receptor beta chains reported below all come from one sample, sequenced in a study of shared T cell receptors in the human thymus. Sequencing used immunoSEQ multiplex PCR; TCRdb keeps in-frame clones, though not all of them. Among more than 300,000 clones, roughly 94% were seen once, and the ten largest hold approximately 0.02%. Material: thymocytes. The receptors originated from a human donor.

The V gene is TRBV15, the J gene TRBJ1-5, with 10 bases matching TRBD1. This CDR3 is built from 17 residues. Germline CDR1 and CDR2: LNHNV and YYDKDF (reference sequence). J was trimmed by 3 bases and V by 7 bases; bases with no gene match: 12. In nucleotides, the CDR3 is TGTGCCACCACACTTCGGGGACAGGGGATGAACAATCAGCCCCAGCATTTT. This encodes CATTLRGQGMNNQPQHF.

J is TRBJ1-5 and V is TRBV19; D might be TRBD1 (5 bases). Germline V gene lookup returns CDR1 LNHDA and CDR2 SQIVND (reference sequence). The CDR3 contains 13 residues. V gave up 6 bases and J gave up 2 bases, with 8 bases separating them. CDR3: CASRDIGNQPQHF. The DNA of the CDR3 is TGTGCCAGTAGGGACATAGGCAATCAGCCCCAGCATTTT.

The gene calls are TRBV10-3 and TRBJ2-3, with 7 nucleotides matching TRBD1. J gave up 3 bases and V 6 bases, and 6 bases lay outside the gene matches. The CDR3 spans 14 residues. CDR1 ENHRY and CDR2 SYGVKD come from the germline V gene. The DNA for the CDR3 is TGTGCCATCAGGATAGGGGGCTTGACAGATACGCAGTATTTT. This encodes CAIRIGGLTDTQYF.

The genes are TRBV28 and TRBJ2-7; 7 bases map to TRBD1. The CDR3 totals 16 residues. The germline gives CDR1 MDHEN, CDR2 SYDVKM. J was trimmed by 6 bases and V by 7 bases; bases with no gene match: 18. The CDR3 loop is CASTPPRRQGTLEQYF. As DNA, the CDR3 is TGTGCCAGCACCCCACCTCGAAGACAGGGAACCCTCGAGCAGTACTTC.

This clone showed up just once. The V gene is TRBV6-5, the J gene TRBJ2-3, with 11 bases identical to TRBD2. Losses at the gene ends were 4 bases for V and 4 bases for J; bases not matched to a gene: 4. The CDR3 has 15 residues. The V gene's germline CDR1 is MNHEY and CDR2 SVGAGI. The CDR3 protein is CASSLAGGESDTQYF. In nucleotides, the CDR3 is TGTGCCAGCAGTTTAGCGGGAGGGGAGTCAGATACGCAGTATTTT.

The chain recombines TRBV4-1 with TRBJ2-1, with 7 bases lining up with TRBD2. Germline assignment: CDR1 MGHRA and CDR2 YSYEKL. V lost 7 bases, J lost 3 bases, and 6 bases stayed unmatched. CDR3 length: 14 residues. CDR3 DNA sequence: TGCGCCAGCAAGCGGGGTAACCTCTACAATGAGCAGTTCTTC. Its protein is CASKRGNLYNEQFF.

The chain combines TRBV19 with TRBJ2-2, with unresolved D. The germline V and J ends were trimmed by 3 bases and 5 bases, with 22 bases remaining between them. CDR3 length: 18 amino acids. In germline, CDR1 is LNHDA, CDR2 SQIVND (reference sequence). The CDR3 DNA reads TGTGCCAGTAGTATCGTCGGAGCGTCCCCGTCGAGGACCGGGGAGCTGTTTTTT. Encoded protein: CASSIVGASPSRTGELFF.

The V gene is TRBV11-2, the J gene TRBJ2-1, with a weak D call TRBD2 (6 bases). CDR1 SGHAT and CDR2 FQNNGV come from the germline V gene. The CDR3 sequence is 15 residues long. The ends were cut back, 2 bases at V and 5 bases at J, with 13 bases in the middle. The CDR3 reads CASSLTSLTHNEQFF. The DNA of the CDR3 is TGTGCCAGCAGCTTAACTAGCCTCACGCACAATGAGCAGTTCTTC.

This clone has just one count. The chain links TRBV6-5 to TRBJ1-6; no firm D call. CDR3 length: 15 amino acids. Germline CDR1 is MNHEY and CDR2 is SVGAGI. Trimming cost V 8 bases and J 0 bases, with 11 bases left between them. For the CDR3, the DNA is TGTGCCAGCGGGCAAGGGTTCTCCTATAATTCACCCCTCCACTTT. It codes for CASGQGFSYNSPLHF.

Only one count was recorded for this clone. This sequence joins TRBV6-4 and TRBJ1-2; TRBD1 matches at 7 bases. V was pared by 6 bases and J by 6 bases, with 7 bases of the junction left unmatched. This CDR3 is built from 13 residues. CDR1 and CDR2 from the germline V gene are MRHNA and SNTAGT. As DNA, the CDR3 is TGTGCCAGCAGGGACGACAGGGCTCATGGCTACACCTTC. As protein: CASRDDRAHGYTF.

V and J are TRBV7-4 and TRBJ1-2; D uncertain. Germline V lookup: CDR1 SGHVT, CDR2 SQSDAQ. The CDR3 has 15 amino acids. Trimming took 5 bases from V and 4 from J, leaving 17 bases between them. The CDR3 sequence: CASSPYGPDGYGYTF. The CDR3 DNA sequence: TGTGCCAGCAGCCCCTACGGACCGGACGGCTATGGCTACACCTTC.

The rearrangement joins TRBV27 to TRBJ2-7, with 8 bases matching TRBD1. The germline V gene encodes CDR1 MNHEY and CDR2 SMNVEV (reference sequence). Germline trimming cut 5 bases from V and 2 bases from J; bases unmatched to any gene: 2. The CDR3 spans 13 residues. This CDR3 reads CASSTQGAYEQYF. Written as DNA, the CDR3 is TGTGCCAGCAGTACACAGGGGGCCTACGAGCAGTACTTC.

J is TRBJ2-7 and V is TRBV28, with 10 bases fitting TRBD2. The germline V gene encodes CDR1 MDHEN and CDR2 SYDVKM. The CDR3 length is 15 residues. V shed 6 bases and J 3 bases; nucleotides not matched to a gene: 8. CDR3 region: CASRFSSGSNYEQYF. DNA for the CDR3: TGTGCCAGCAGATTTTCTAGCGGGAGTAACTACGAGCAGTACTTC.

The rearrangement links TRBV27 to TRBJ2-7; weak D call: TRBD1 (6 bases). The CDR3 runs 12 residues. V dropped 5 bases and J dropped 3 bases, with 8 bases sitting between them. CDR1 and CDR2 (germline): MNHEY, SMNVEV (reference sequence). For the CDR3, the DNA is TGTGCCAGCAGTAGGGACAACTACGAGCAGTACTTC. This sequence encodes CASSRDNYEQYF.

The chain has TRBV4-1 and TRBJ1-2, with D maybe TRBD1 (5 bases). The CDR3 length is 16 residues. The ends were cut back, 4 bases at V and 4 bases at J, with 19 bases in the middle. From germline, CDR1 is MGHRA and CDR2 YSYEKL. The CDR3 DNA is TGCGCCAGCAGCCCCCGGGGGGACCTTTACGGCTATGGCTACACCTTC. As protein: CASSPRGDLYGYGYTF.

The rearrangement uses TRBV7-3 and TRBJ2-1; 7 nucleotides line up with TRBD2. Germline assignment: CDR1 SGHTA and CDR2 FQGTGA. The V and J ends lost 4 bases and 5 bases, in that order; junction bases with no gene match: 14. CDR3 size: 17 residues. The CDR3 here is CASSCLSNAGANNEQFF. Written as DNA, the CDR3 is TGTGCCAGCAGCTGCCTCTCAAATGCGGGAGCCAACAATGAGCAGTTCTTC.

In this sample, this clone turned up once. CDR3 residues: CASSMEGLGYQETQYF. CDR3 DNA: TGTGCCAGTAGTATGGAGGGACTAGGGTACCAAGAGACCCAGTACTTC. This chain uses TRBV19 with TRBJ2-5; the match to TRBD2 covers 8 bases. CDR1 is LNHDA, CDR2 SQIVND, per germline (reference sequence). This CDR3 has 16 amino acids. V was clipped by 3 bases and J by 0 bases; unmatched bases: 6.

This clone was counted a single time. The rearrangement links TRBV5-1 to TRBJ2-4; 11 nucleotides agree with TRBD1. CDR1 and CDR2 from the germline V gene are SGHRS and YFSETQ. CDR3 length equals 18 residues. With V trimmed by 4 bases and J by 1 base, 10 bases remained unmatched. CDR3 nucleotide sequence: TGCGCCAGCAGCCCCCCAGGGACAGGGGGATCGGCCAAAAACATTCAGTACTTC. Its protein product is CASSPPGTGGSAKNIQYF.

This chain links TRBV7-9 with TRBJ2-5, with TRBD2 identical over 10 bases. J was trimmed by 9 bases and V by 2 bases; bases with no gene match: 9. Germline V gene lookup returns CDR1 SEHNR and CDR2 FQNEAQ (reference sequence). The CDR3 runs to 15 residues. The CDR3 DNA follows: TGTGCCAGCAGCTTATCGAGCGGGAGGGCCGGGGCCCAGTACTTC. This encodes CASSLSSGRAGAQYF.

J is TRBJ1-2 and V is TRBV28; D is ambiguous. Germline V lookup: CDR1 MDHEN, CDR2 SYDVKM. The CDR3 runs 14 residues. Trimming left V 7 bases short and J 5 bases short, with 17 bases between. The CDR3 bases are TGTGCCAGCAAAAACACGAGAAGGCCTTATGGCTACACCTTC. Protein sequence: CASKNTRRPYGYTF.

V usage is TRBV28 and J usage is TRBJ2-1; the D call may be TRBD1 or TRBD2 (5 bases each). Germline V gives CDR1 MDHEN, CDR2 SYDVKM. Deletions cut 4 bases from V and 10 bases from J, with 20 bases between. The CDR3 sequence is 15 residues long. CDR3 sequence (DNA): TGTGCCAGCAGTTCCCCGGGGCTCGGTAACATGGAGCAGTTCTTC. Protein product: CASSSPGLGNMEQFF.

The chain uses TRBV28 and TRBJ2-5; 11 positions agree with TRBD1. The better agreement between TRBJ2-7 and the DNA end casts doubt on the J call. This CDR3 has 15 residues. From germline, CDR1 is MDHEN and CDR2 SYDVKM. The CDR3 reads CASNSIGQGANEQYF. In nucleotides, the CDR3 is TGTGCCAGCAACTCAATAGGACAGGGGGCGAACGAGCAGTACTTC.